This is a list of T cell receptor beta chains from one sample in a study of shared clonotypes between healthy human individuals. Sequencing was performed with immunoSEQ multiplex PCR; in TCRdb, only in-frame clones are kept and a portion is missing. The sample comprises about 2,100,000 clones, approximately 94% of which are singletons, and under 2% rests with the top ten. What was sequenced was naive CD8+ T cells from PBMCs. The source is a man aged 18 to 30 in good health. Some clones in this sample may be carry-over from other donors' samples. Each CDR3 is given with its conserved first and last residue. The order of the fields is CDR3 protein, J gene, V gene, clone size. The size of a clone is reported for some rows only, either as once, few or many, or as a class for expanded clones.

CDR3aa: CASRNRGENTQYF
j_gene: TRBJ2-3
v_gene: TRBV6-1
abundance: .

CDR3aa: CASSSFESSYNEQFF
j_gene: TRBJ2-1
v_gene: TRBV7-2
abundance: .

CDR3aa: CASSLGGDNSPLHF
j_gene: TRBJ1-6
v_gene: TRBV7-2
abundance: .

CDR3aa: CGPLRTDNYGYTF
j_gene: TRBJ1-2
v_gene: TRBV6-4
abundance: .

CDR3aa: CASSLAGLHTGELFF
j_gene: TRBJ2-2
v_gene: TRBV7-9
abundance: once

CDR3aa: CASSFGRGDEQYF
j_gene: TRBJ2-7
v_gene: TRBV7-9
abundance: .

CDR3aa: CASSLLGAGGYTF
j_gene: TRBJ1-2
v_gene: TRBV27
abundance: .

CDR3aa: CASSEYADRGRVNYGYTF
j_gene: TRBJ1-2
v_gene: TRBV6-1
abundance: .

CDR3aa: CASSLGATGGEQYF
j_gene: TRBJ2-7
v_gene: TRBV27
abundance: .

CDR3aa: CATSRTGASTDTQYF
j_gene: TRBJ2-3
v_gene: TRBV15
abundance: .

CDR3aa: CASGFGLAGSLRYNEQFF
j_gene: TRBJ2-1
v_gene: TRBV12-5
abundance: .

CDR3aa: CASSLVRGPNEQFF
j_gene: TRBJ2-1
v_gene: TRBV5-1
abundance: .

CDR3aa: CASSPLYPSGNVYEQYF
j_gene: TRBJ2-7
v_gene: TRBV7-9
abundance: .

CDR3aa: CASSVNVLAGEGTDTQYF
j_gene: TRBJ2-3
v_gene: TRBV9
abundance: once

CDR3aa: CASSGQRNTGELFF
j_gene: TRBJ2-2
v_gene: TRBV4-1
abundance: .

CDR3aa: CASSWTPYTDTQYF
j_gene: TRBJ2-3
v_gene: TRBV5-1
abundance: .

CDR3aa: CASSAQREGPAYEQYF
j_gene: TRBJ2-7
v_gene: TRBV6-1
abundance: .

CDR3aa: CATRGQGLYNEQFF
j_gene: TRBJ2-1
v_gene: TRBV15
abundance: .

CDR3aa: CASRVGAGTGELFF
j_gene: TRBJ2-2
v_gene: TRBV27
abundance: .

CDR3aa: CASSQDGAFDEQFF
j_gene: TRBJ2-1
v_gene: TRBV4-2
abundance: .

CDR3aa: CASSRGLSKAEWQYF
j_gene: TRBJ2-7
v_gene: TRBV4-3
abundance: .

CDR3aa: CAISTSGGGAHLYEQYF
j_gene: TRBJ2-7
v_gene: TRBV10-3
abundance: .

CDR3aa: CSVEDPAGAFTDTQYF
j_gene: TRBJ2-3
v_gene: TRBV29-1
abundance: .

CDR3aa: CASSHSAGLGSSGELFF
j_gene: TRBJ2-2
v_gene: TRBV7-3
abundance: .

CDR3aa: CASSLTQHSTGELFF
j_gene: TRBJ2-2
v_gene: TRBV11-2
abundance: .

CDR3aa: CASSPRLAGADTQYF
j_gene: TRBJ2-3
v_gene: TRBV9
abundance: .

CDR3aa: CASSVAGTRSYEQYF
j_gene: TRBJ2-7
v_gene: TRBV9
abundance: .

CDR3aa: CASGSPGGGEKLFF
j_gene: TRBJ1-4
v_gene: TRBV27
abundance: .

CDR3aa: CASNEGRGEQYF
j_gene: TRBJ2-7
v_gene: TRBV7-6
abundance: once

CDR3aa: CASSLLGADQPQHF
j_gene: TRBJ1-5
v_gene: TRBV27
abundance: .

CDR3aa: CASSTHQRADTQYF
j_gene: TRBJ2-3
v_gene: TRBV9
abundance: once

CDR3aa: CASSQRGAGNYGYTF
j_gene: TRBJ1-2
v_gene: TRBV7-2
abundance: .

CDR3aa: CASSLLMAGNTEAFF
j_gene: TRBJ1-1
v_gene: TRBV5-6
abundance: .

CDR3aa: CAWSVTGGVNEKLFF
j_gene: TRBJ1-4
v_gene: TRBV30
abundance: .

CDR3aa: CASSVDRGHQPQHF
j_gene: TRBJ1-5
v_gene: TRBV28
abundance: .

CDR3aa: CASTGPGEYGYTF
j_gene: TRBJ1-2
v_gene: TRBV6-5
abundance: .

CDR3aa: CASTGGWGGYNSPLHF
j_gene: TRBJ1-6
v_gene: TRBV28
abundance: once

CDR3aa: CASSFGTANEKLFF
j_gene: TRBJ1-4
v_gene: TRBV7-9
abundance: .

CDR3aa: CASSLPWGPTEAFF
j_gene: TRBJ1-1
v_gene: TRBV7-2
abundance: .

CDR3aa: CASSQAQGVYEQYF
j_gene: TRBJ2-7
v_gene: TRBV4-3
abundance: .

CDR3aa: CASSPWVEGATFSNQPQHF
j_gene: TRBJ1-5
v_gene: TRBV4-1
abundance: .

CDR3aa: CASSQDWQGLRNTEAFF
j_gene: TRBJ1-1
v_gene: TRBV14
abundance: once

CDR3aa: CAIRTGGDYGYTF
j_gene: TRBJ1-2
v_gene: TRBV10-3
abundance: .

CDR3aa: CASSLDGYEQYF
j_gene: TRBJ2-7
v_gene: TRBV28
abundance: .

CDR3aa: CASSLASGSYEQYF
j_gene: TRBJ2-7
v_gene: TRBV7-6
abundance: .

CDR3aa: CASSLEDPSRGRNTGELFF
j_gene: TRBJ2-2
v_gene: TRBV7-9
abundance: .

CDR3aa: CASSPDLELADEQFF
j_gene: TRBJ2-1
v_gene: TRBV25-1
abundance: .

CDR3aa: CASSLDGTSFYEQYF
j_gene: TRBJ2-7
v_gene: TRBV11-2
abundance: .

CDR3aa: CASSPGGSRVETQYF
j_gene: TRBJ2-5
v_gene: TRBV9
abundance: once

CDR3aa: CASSLAALAQYEQYF
j_gene: TRBJ2-7
v_gene: TRBV5-6
abundance: .

CDR3aa: CASSDYGRYEQYF
j_gene: TRBJ2-7
v_gene: TRBV10-2
abundance: .

CDR3aa: CASSPRLAPGDTQYF
j_gene: TRBJ2-3
v_gene: TRBV18
abundance: .

CDR3aa: CASSRDREMVQPQHF
j_gene: TRBJ1-5
v_gene: TRBV28
abundance: once

CDR3aa: CAWSVLREGRETQYF
j_gene: TRBJ2-5
v_gene: TRBV30
abundance: .

CDR3aa: CASRASAGLGYTF
j_gene: TRBJ1-2
v_gene: TRBV6-1
abundance: .